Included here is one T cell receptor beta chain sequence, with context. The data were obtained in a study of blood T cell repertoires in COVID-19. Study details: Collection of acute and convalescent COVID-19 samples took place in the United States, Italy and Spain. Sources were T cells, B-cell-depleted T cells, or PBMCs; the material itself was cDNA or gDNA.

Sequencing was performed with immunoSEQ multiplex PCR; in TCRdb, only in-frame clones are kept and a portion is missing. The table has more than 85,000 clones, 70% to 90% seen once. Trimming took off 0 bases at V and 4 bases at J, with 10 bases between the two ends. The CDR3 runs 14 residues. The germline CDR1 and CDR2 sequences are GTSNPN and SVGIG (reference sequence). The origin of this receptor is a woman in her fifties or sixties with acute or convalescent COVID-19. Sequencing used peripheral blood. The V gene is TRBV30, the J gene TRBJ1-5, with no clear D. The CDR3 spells CAWSVPGNNQPQHF. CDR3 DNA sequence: TGTGCCTGGAGTGTACCGGGGAATAATCAGCCCCAGCATTTT.